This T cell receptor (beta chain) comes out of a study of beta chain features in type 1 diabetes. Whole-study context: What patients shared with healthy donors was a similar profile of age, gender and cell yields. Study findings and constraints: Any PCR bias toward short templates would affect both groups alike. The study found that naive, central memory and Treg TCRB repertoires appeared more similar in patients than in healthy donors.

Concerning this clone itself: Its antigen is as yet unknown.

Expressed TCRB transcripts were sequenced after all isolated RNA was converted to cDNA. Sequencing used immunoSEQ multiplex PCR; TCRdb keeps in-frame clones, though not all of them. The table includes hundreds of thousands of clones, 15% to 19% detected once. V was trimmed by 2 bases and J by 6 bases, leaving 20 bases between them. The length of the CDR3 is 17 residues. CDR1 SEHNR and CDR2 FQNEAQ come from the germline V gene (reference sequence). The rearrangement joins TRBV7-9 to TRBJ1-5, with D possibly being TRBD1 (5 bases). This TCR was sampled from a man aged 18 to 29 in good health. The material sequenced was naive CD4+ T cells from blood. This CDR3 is CASSLLFLAQGLQPQHF. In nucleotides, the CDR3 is TGTGCCAGCAGCTTATTGTTTTTGGCGCAGGGACTTCAGCCCCAGCATTTT.